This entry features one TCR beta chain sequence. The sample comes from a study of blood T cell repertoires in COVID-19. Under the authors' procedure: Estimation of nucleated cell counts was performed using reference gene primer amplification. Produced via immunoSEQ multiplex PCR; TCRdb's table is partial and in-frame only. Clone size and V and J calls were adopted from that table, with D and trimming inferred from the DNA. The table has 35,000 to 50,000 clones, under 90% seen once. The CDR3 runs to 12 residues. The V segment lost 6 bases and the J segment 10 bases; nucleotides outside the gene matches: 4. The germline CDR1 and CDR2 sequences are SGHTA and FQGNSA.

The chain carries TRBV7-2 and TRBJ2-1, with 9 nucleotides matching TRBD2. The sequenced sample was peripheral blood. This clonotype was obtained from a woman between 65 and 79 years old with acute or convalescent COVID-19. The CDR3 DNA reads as TGTGCCAGCAGAAACAGCGGGGGGGAGCAGTTCTTC. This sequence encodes CASRNSGGEQFF.